This T cell receptor (beta chain) appears in the sequencing data of a study of blood T cells in healthy people across ages. Sample-barcoded 5' priming and a J-beta primer mix drove a second PCR of about 7 to 12 cycles. TCRdb reanalysed the 5' RACE reads using MiXCR and keeps one entry per CDR3 protein. The table lists more than 1.4 million distinct CDR3 sequences, 42% of them singletons. CDR3 length equals 14 residues. The V and J ends lost 11 bases and 6 bases respectively, with 21 bases between them. The germline gives CDR1 KGHSH, CDR2 LQKENI. This TCR derives from a woman aged 18-29 years in good health. This chain links TRBV18 with TRBJ2-3, with D tentatively TRBD2 (5 bases). Sequencing was done on a sample of blood. CDR3 DNA: TGTGCCGGCGAGGAAGCTAGCAGGTCGGATACGCAGTATTTT. This encodes CAGEEASRSDTQYF.